This entry lists 30 T cell receptor beta chains sequenced from one sample in a study of early T cells in non-severe SARS-CoV-2 infection. MiXCR was run by TCRdb on the 5' RACE reads, yielding one entry per CDR3 protein. The sample has roughly 51,000 distinct CDR3 sequences; about 7.7% are singletons. The input for sequencing was whole blood, taken at baseline. These TCRs come from an adult who was a healthcare worker with PCR-confirmed SARS-CoV-2 infection or an uninfected control (not recorded which).

The sample holds many counts of this clonotype. The V gene is TRBV12-3 or TRBV12-4, the J gene TRBJ2-7; a possible D gene is TRBD1 (6 bases). The germline V and J ends were trimmed by 4 bases and 7 bases, with 14 bases remaining between them. The CDR3 runs to 13 residues. In nucleotides, the CDR3 is TGTGCCAGCAGTTCCAATGAGAGGGGGGAGCAGTACTTC. It encodes CASSSNERGEQYF.

The chain is built from TRBV7-9 and TRBJ1-1, with 9 bases matching TRBD1. The V gene's germline CDR1 is SEHNR and CDR2 FQNEAQ (reference sequence). J gave up 9 bases and V 4 bases, and 6 bases lay outside the gene matches. This CDR3 spans 13 amino acids. Written as DNA, the CDR3 is TGTGCCAGCAGCTCCCCGGGACAGGGACAAGCTTTCTTT. This translates into CASSSPGQGQAFF.

A few counts support this clonotype. The chain is built from TRBV18 and TRBJ1-2, with D possibly matching TRBD1 (6 bases). Per the germline V gene, CDR1 is KGHSH and CDR2 is LQKENI. V dropped 2 bases and J dropped 6 bases, with 16 bases sitting between them. The CDR3 consists of 15 residues. The CDR3 DNA reads TGTGCCAGCTCACCAAGGTTGGCAGGGGTGGATGGCTACACCTTC. Translated, it gives CASSPRLAGVDGYTF.

The chain couples TRBV2 to TRBJ2-7; 10 positions match TRBD1. CDR3 length: 18 amino acids. V dropped 7 bases and J dropped 3; count of bases not matched to a gene: 18. Germline CDR1 reads SNHLY; CDR2 reads FYNNEI. Here the CDR3 reads CASNDEGDRGNYDYEQYF. The CDR3 DNA is TGTGCCAGCAATGACGAGGGGGACAGGGGAAATTACGACTACGAGCAGTACTTC. The variable domain in full, completed from reference TRBV2 and TRBJ2-7, reads EPEVTQTPSHQVTQMGQEVILRCVPISNHLYFYWYRQILGQKVEFLVSFYNNEISEKSEIFDDQFSVERPDGSNFTLKIRSTKLEDSAMYFCASNDEGDRGNYDYEQYFGPGTRLTVT.

This clonotype has at least ten counts. This rearrangement joins TRBV29-1 to TRBJ1-5; D perhaps matches TRBD1 (5 bases). Germline-derived CDR1 and CDR2 are SQVTM and ANQGSEA. The CDR3 has 10 amino acids. CDR3: CSPRDQPQHF. The DNA of the CDR3 is TGCAGTCCGAGGGACCAGCCCCAGCATTTT. Looking up the rest from reference TRBV29-1 and TRBJ1-5 gives the full variable domain: SAVISQKPSRDICQRGTSLTIQCQVDSQVTMMFWYRQQPGQSLTLIATANQGSEATYESGFVIDKFPISRPNLTFSTLTVSNMSPEDSSIYLCSPRDQPQHFGDGTRLSIL.

This clonotype was seen at least ten times. The V call is TRBV5-1, the J call TRBJ2-7, with 7 bases that match TRBD2. Looked up from germline, CDR1 is SGHRS and CDR2 is YFSETQ. This CDR3 is built from 15 residues. V lost 3 bases and J lost 4; bases outside the gene matches: 10. CDR3: CASSSFGGSGYEQYF. CDR3 bases: TGCGCCAGCAGCTCCTTTGGCGGGAGTGGGTACGAGCAGTACTTC.

The CDR3 nucleotides read TGTGCCAGCTCACCACCGGCGGCCACCCTAACCCAGTACTTC. Its translation is CASSPPAATLTQYF. The chain carries TRBV18 and TRBJ2-5; no firm D call. CDR3 size: 14 residues. V lost 0 bases and J 8 bases, leaving 13 bases between the germline ends. Germline assignment: CDR1 KGHSH and CDR2 LQKENI.

A few counts support this clonotype. The rearrangement joins TRBV3-1 to TRBJ1-2, with 9 bases that match TRBD1. The germline CDR1 and CDR2 sequences are LGHDT and YNNKEL (reference sequence). The CDR3 runs 15 residues. Germline trimming cut 3 bases from V and 7 bases from J; bases unmatched to any gene: 9. The chain's CDR3 is CASSQLDRGLGGYTF. The CDR3 DNA follows: TGTGCCAGCAGCCAGCTGGACAGGGGATTAGGTGGCTACACCTTC.

This clonotype was found many times. V gene TRBV7-6 combines with J gene TRBJ2-7; D remains unclear. Germline CDR1 and CDR2: SGHVS and FNYEAQ. The V gene lost 1 base and the J gene lost 1 base, with 8 bases spanning the gap. This CDR3 comprises 14 residues. CDR3: CASSLEPGSYEQYF. CDR3 nucleotides: TGTGCCAGCAGCTTAGAACCGGGTTCCTACGAGCAGTACTTC.

This clonotype was detected ten times or more. The V call is TRBV7-6, the J call TRBJ2-2; D perhaps matches TRBD2 (6 bases). The germline gives CDR1 SGHVS, CDR2 FNYEAQ. The CDR3 is 17 residues long. The V and J ends lost 5 bases and 0 bases respectively, with 16 bases between them. This CDR3 is CASSHPPGGANTGELFF. CDR3 sequence (DNA): TGTGCCAGCAGCCACCCCCCTGGCGGGGCGAACACCGGGGAGCTGTTTTTT.

For this clonotype: Just one base apart from a much larger clone, this may be a read error. The chain recombines TRBV7-9 with TRBJ1-4; 9 bases are a match to TRBD1. V dropped 6 bases and J dropped 4; count of bases not matched to a gene: 3. This CDR3 contains 14 residues. Germline CDR1 is SEHNR and CDR2 is FQNEAQ (reference sequence). The CDR3: CASRGQGYNEKLFF. Here the CDR3 DNA reads TGTGCCAGCAGAGGACAGGGGTATAATGAAAAACTGTTTTTT.

Many counts were recorded for this clonotype. The chain carries TRBV29-1 and TRBJ2-3; 10 bases agree with TRBD2. Per the germline V gene, CDR1 is SQVTM and CDR2 is ANQGSEA. This CDR3 is 14 amino acids long. Trimming removed 6 bases from V and 3 bases from J; junction bases left unmatched: 6. CDR3 DNA sequence: TGCAGCGTAGCTAGCGGGAGACGAACAGATACGCAGTATTTT. Translated: CSVASGRRTDTQYF.

This rearrangement joins TRBV3-1 to TRBJ2-7; D is perhaps TRBD2 (6 bases). This CDR3 contains 15 residues. Trimming cost V 1 base and J 4 bases, with 14 bases left between them. The germline CDR1 and CDR2 sequences are LGHDT and YNNKEL (reference sequence). CDR3 in DNA: TGTGCCAGCAGCCAAGCCGCCGGAGGGCCGTACGAGCAGTACTTC. This gives the protein CASSQAAGGPYEQYF.

This clonotype occurred many times. The gene calls are TRBV28 and TRBJ1-4; the D gene is possibly TRBD1 (6 bases). Trimming took 4 bases from V and 6 from J, leaving 18 bases between them. Germline V gene lookup returns CDR1 MDHEN and CDR2 SYDVKM. This CDR3 contains 16 residues. The CDR3 reads CASSSPHRVPYEKLFF. The CDR3 DNA sequence: TGTGCCAGCAGTTCCCCACACAGGGTACCATATGAAAAACTGTTTTTT.

This clonotype was detected many times. J is TRBJ2-7 and V is TRBV25-1, with TRBD1 as a possible D gene (5 bases). The CDR3 extends over 11 amino acids. Germline CDR1 MGHDK, CDR2 SYGVNS. Trimming pared 2 bases from V and 6 bases from J, leaving 5 bases between. The CDR3 here is CASSEDSEQYF. CDR3 coding DNA: TGTGCCAGCAGTGAAGACAGCGAGCAGTACTTC.

V gene TRBV4-1 combines with J gene TRBJ2-1; D gene unclear. The CDR3 loop spans 14 amino acids. Between the trimmed V and J ends, which lost 1 base and 12 bases, there was a span of 16 bases. Germline-derived CDR1 and CDR2 are MGHRA and YSYEKL. The DNA for the CDR3 is TGCGCCAGCAGCCAAGTGATAGTGGGGTATGGGCAGTTCTTC. Residues: CASSQVIVGYGQFF.

This clonotype was seen more than once but under ten times. V gene TRBV14 combines with J gene TRBJ1-2; TRBD1 matches at 7 bases. The CDR3 spans 15 residues. The V segment lost 1 base and the J segment 1 base; nucleotides outside the gene matches: 3. Germline CDR1 and CDR2: SGHDN and FVKESK. Here the CDR3 reads CASSQAGQLNYGYTF. Written as DNA, the CDR3 is TGTGCCAGCAGCCAAGCGGGACAGCTTAACTATGGCTACACCTTC.

This clonotype has just a few counts. The chain links TRBV5-1 to TRBJ2-1, with 16 bases aligning to TRBD2. Germline trimming cut 4 bases from V and 1 base from J; bases unmatched to any gene: 5. CDR3 length: 18 amino acids. Germline V gene sequence: CDR1 SGHRS, CDR2 YFSETQ. The CDR3 coding sequence is TGCGCCAGCAGCCCGGGACTAGCGGGAGGGCGGTCCTACAATGAGCAGTTCTTC. The encoded protein is CASSPGLAGGRSYNEQFF.

This sequence joins TRBV29-1 and TRBJ2-3; D is undetermined. V lost 6 bases and J lost 3, with 7 bases in between. The CDR3 length is 11 residues. Germline V gene data show CDR1 as SQVTM and CDR2 as ANQGSEA. This CDR3 is CSVGRTDTQYF. In DNA, the CDR3 is TGCAGCGTCGGAAGGACAGATACGCAGTATTTT.

Many counts were recorded for this clonotype. The genes are TRBV7-9 and TRBJ2-7; TRBD1 matches at 9 bases. Unmatched junction bases numbered 10, after V lost 3 bases and J lost 1 base. This CDR3 has 17 amino acids. Germline assignment: CDR1 SEHNR and CDR2 FQNEAQ (reference sequence). The CDR3: CASSLSAGTGRSYEQYF. The CDR3 DNA reads TGTGCCAGCAGCTTGAGCGCCGGGACAGGGAGGTCCTACGAGCAGTACTTC. The entire variable domain, with the rest obtained from reference TRBV7-9 and TRBJ2-7, is as follows: DTGVSQNPRHKITKRGQNVTFRCDPISEHNRLYWYRQTLGQGPEFLTYFQNEAQLEKSRLLSDRFSAERPKGSFSTLEIQRTEQGDSAMYLCASSLSAGTGRSYEQYFGPGTRLTVT.

This clonotype has ten or more counts. The V call is TRBV12-3 or TRBV12-4, the J call TRBJ1-1; D unclear. With 3 bases removed from V and 6 bases from J, the gap between germline ends came to 8 bases. CDR3 length equals 12 residues. CDR3 region: CASSLIPAEAFF. The CDR3 DNA is TGTGCCAGCAGTTTGATCCCCGCTGAAGCTTTCTTT.

This chain joins TRBV24-1 and TRBJ2-3; D is ambiguous. The CDR3 is 15 residues long. V shed 3 bases and J shed 6 bases, with 15 bases lying between them. Germline CDR1 and CDR2: KGHDR and SFDVKD. The CDR3 bases are TGTGCCACCAGTGATCGTATCTGGGGAACGGATACGCAGTATTTT. It encodes CATSDRIWGTDTQYF.

CDR3 sequence: CASSFTEGDQPQHF. CDR3 in DNA: TGTGCCAGCAGCTTCACAGAGGGAGATCAGCCCCAGCATTTT. This chain joins TRBV7-2 and TRBJ1-5; D remains unclear. Germline V gives CDR1 SGHTA, CDR2 FQGNSA. The CDR3 runs to 14 residues. Trimming removed 3 bases at V and 5 bases at J, with 11 bases between.

The chain recombines TRBV10-1 with TRBJ2-7, with TRBD2 matching 8 bases. The CDR3 is made up of 15 amino acids. The V and J ends lost 0 bases and 6 bases, in that order; junction bases with no gene match: 7. Per germline, CDR1 WNHNN and CDR2 SYGVQD (reference sequence). The DNA for the CDR3 is TGCGCCAGCAGTGAGTCTTCGCTAGCGGGCGGCGAGCAGTACTTC. Protein sequence: CASSESSLAGGEQYF.

This clonotype was counted between two and nine times. The gene calls are TRBV2 and TRBJ2-5; D remains unclear. Germline V lookup: CDR1 SNHLY, CDR2 FYNNEI. The CDR3 sequence is 11 residues long. Trimming cost V 5 bases and J 5 bases, with 6 bases left between them. CDR3 nucleotide sequence: TGTGCCAGCAGTTTTAGGGAGACCCAGTACTTC. As protein: CASSFRETQYF.

This clonotype showed up just a few times. The chain uses TRBV29-1 and TRBJ2-7; 9 bases agree with TRBD1. Germline-derived CDR1 and CDR2 are SQVTM and ANQGSEA. V lost 6 bases, J lost 5 bases, and 5 bases stayed unmatched. The CDR3 contains 12 residues. For the CDR3, the DNA is TGCAGCGTCCGGACAGGGGCCGACGAGCAGTACTTC. Translated, it gives CSVRTGADEQYF.

The CDR3 protein is CASSPHVDRASYEQYF. CDR3 nucleotides: TGCGCCAGCAGCCCCCACGTCGACAGGGCCTCCTACGAGCAGTACTTC. The rearrangement joins TRBV4-1 to TRBJ2-7; 7 positions agree with TRBD1. The V and J ends lost 4 bases and 0 bases, in that order; junction bases with no gene match: 9. The germline gives CDR1 MGHRA, CDR2 YSYEKL. CDR3 length: 16 amino acids.

This chain joins TRBV6-1 and TRBJ2-5, with a weak D call TRBD2 (6 bases). The CDR3 runs 13 residues. In germline, CDR1 is MNHNS, CDR2 SASEGT. Trimming left V 7 bases short and J 2 bases short, with 11 bases between. The CDR3 here is CASTVTSQETQYF. CDR3 bases: TGTGCCAGCACCGTGACTAGTCAAGAGACCCAGTACTTC.

This clonotype was observed a few times. The chain uses TRBV5-1 and TRBJ2-1, with TRBD2 matching over 13 bases. Germline CDR1 is SGHRS and CDR2 is YFSETQ. This CDR3 has 15 amino acids. The V gene end was trimmed by 4 bases and the J gene end by 9 bases; junction bases not matched to a gene: 7. DNA for the CDR3: TGCGCCAGCAGCGAACGACTAGCGGGAGGCGCTGAGCAGTTCTTC. It encodes CASSERLAGGAEQFF.

Only a few counts were recorded for this clonotype. This chain uses TRBV28 with TRBJ2-3; 9 positions match TRBD2. CDR1 and CDR2 (germline): MDHEN, SYDVKM. The CDR3 contains 13 residues. J was trimmed by 1 base and V by 9 bases; bases with no gene match: 2. The CDR3, as DNA: TGTGCCAGTAAGCGGGAGGGCACAGATACGCAGTATTTT. Residues: CASKREGTDTQYF.